Sequencing of this T cell receptor beta chain was carried out in a study of molecular identifiers for immune sequencing clone quantification. Study outcomes and limitations: Naive cells had under 1% of molecules in clones above 20 RNA copies, effectors over 98%.

This clonotype was seen many times. Antigen: not known. The authors built bulk TCR libraries by previously described methods with listed TCR primers. TCRdb processed the PCR reads anew with MiXCR; each CDR3 protein has one entry. The sample has 75,000 to 100,000 distinct CDR3 sequences; roughly 19% are singletons. V dropped 7 bases and J dropped 5 bases, with 23 bases sitting between them. From germline, CDR1 is SEHNR and CDR2 FQNEAQ (reference sequence). The CDR3 extends over 16 amino acids. The sorting of naive CD8 T cells used the CD8+CD4-CCR7+CD45RA+ phenotype. This clonotype was sampled from a human donor in good health. Some libraries in this study had Jurkat cell RNA spiked in. The sequencing input was naive CD8+ T cells from blood, with Jurkat cell RNA spiked in. This sample's subset: FACS-sorted CD8+CD4-CCR7+CD45RA+ naive T cells. The rearrangement links TRBV7-9 to TRBJ2-5; weak D call: TRBD1 (6 bases). CDR3 sequence reads: CASTEERAGVWETQYF. For the CDR3, the DNA is TGTGCCAGCACCGAAGAAAGGGCAGGGGTTTGGGAGACCCAGTACTTC.